These 22 T cell receptor beta chains originate from one sample sequenced in a study of regulatory T cells in long-lasting Graves disease. Arm-PCR of CDR3 regions and iRepertoire HTBI primers were the basis on which TCR beta libraries were built. TCRdb re-called the multiplex PCR reads through MiXCR, storing one row per CDR3 protein. The repertoire has around 420,000 distinct CDR3 sequences, 15% of them found once; the top ten carry about 7.6%. The sample's time point: newly diagnosed GD, antithyroid drugs for less than 3 months. The TCR library used RNA extracted from PBMCs. This sample was also put to use in a study of T cells in Graves' hyperthyroidism and ophthalmopathy.

The specimen comprised peripheral blood mononuclear cells (PBMCs), sampled at new diagnosis, from a patient treated with antithyroid drugs. Receptor source: a woman aged 40 to 49 with Graves disease.

This clonotype appeared once. Given a far larger clone just one base away, this is likely a sequencing read error. In this CDR3 the conserved last residue, phenylalanine or tryptophan, is missing, so a read error is likely. V usage is TRBV11-2 and J usage is TRBJ1-6; D not resolved. Germline-derived CDR1 and CDR2 are SGHAT and FQNNGV. The CDR3 length is 15 residues. The V gene lost 6 bases and the J gene lost 3 bases, with 12 bases spanning the gap. CDR3 bases: TGTGCCAGCAGGGAGGGCTCGGGCTATAATTCACCCCTCCACGTT. Translating gives CASREGSGYNSPLHV.

This chain links TRBV29-1 with TRBJ2-7; 10 nucleotides line up with TRBD1. Trimming took 3 bases from V and 6 from J; bases not matched to a gene: 5. From germline, CDR1 is SQVTM and CDR2 ANQGSEA. The CDR3 is 13 amino acids. For the CDR3, the DNA is TGCAGCGTTGATGGGACAGGGGTCGGCGAGCAGTACTTC. It encodes CSVDGTGVGEQYF.

In its sample, this clonotype was seen many times. This rearrangement joins TRBV2 to TRBJ2-2; TRBD2 matches 12 bases. Trimming cost V 9 bases and J 0 bases; bases outside gene matches: 8. This CDR3 comprises 17 residues. Looked up from germline, CDR1 is SNHLY and CDR2 is FYNNEI. The CDR3 nucleotides read TGTGCCAGAAGGACTAGCGGGGTTATGACGAACACCGGGGAGCTGTTTTTT. This sequence encodes CARRTSGVMTNTGELFF. The full variable domain, its missing parts supplied by reference TRBV2 and TRBJ2-2, is EPEVTQTPSHQVTQMGQEVILRCVPISNHLYFYWYRQILGQKVEFLVSFYNNEISEKSEIFDDQFSVERPDGSNFTLKIRSTKLEDSAMYFCARRTSGVMTNTGELFFGEGSRLTVL.

This clonotype was observed a few times. V gene TRBV9 combines with J gene TRBJ1-1; a possible D gene is TRBD1 (5 bases). V dropped 0 bases and J dropped 4 bases, with 10 bases sitting between them. The CDR3 totals 14 residues. CDR1 and CDR2 from the germline V gene are SGDLS and YYNGEE. The CDR3 is CASSVDPGTTEAFF. DNA for the CDR3: TGTGCCAGCAGCGTAGATCCAGGGACCACTGAAGCTTTCTTT.

This clonotype was counted at least ten times. The chain employs TRBV12-3 or TRBV12-4 and TRBJ2-2; 9 bases align to TRBD2. J was trimmed by 3 bases and V by 2 bases; bases with no gene match: 10. This CDR3 is built from 18 residues. The CDR3 DNA is TGTGCCAGCAGTTTACGTCTCAGGGGACTAGCATACACCGGGGAGCTGTTTTTT. This encodes CASSLRLRGLAYTGELFF.

This clonotype was seen ten or more times. This chain joins TRBV12-3 or TRBV12-4 and TRBJ1-4; D is ambiguous. V lost 1 base and J 4 bases, leaving 7 bases between the germline ends. CDR3 size: 14 residues. CDR3 in amino acids: CASSLVGFNEKLFF. DNA of the CDR3: TGTGCCAGCAGTTTAGTAGGTTTTAATGAAAAACTGTTTTTT.

As regards this clonotype: This may stem from a read error, because a much larger clone lies one nucleotide away. This sequence joins TRBV29-1 and TRBJ2-5, with D possibly being TRBD2 (10 bases). The germline V gene encodes CDR1 SQVTM and CDR2 ANQGSEA. The CDR3 is 18 residues long. V lost 7 bases to trimming and J lost 5 bases, with 32 bases between them. The CDR3 DNA is TGCAGCGGCATGACAGGGGGTGGGCTAGCGGGAGCTTACGAGACCCAGTACTTC. Protein sequence: CSGMTGGGLAGAYETQYF. Full variable domain (rest looked up from reference TRBV29-1 and TRBJ2-5): SAVISQKPSRDICQRGTSLTIQCQVDSQVTMMFWYRQQPGQSLTLIATANQGSEATYESGFVIDKFPISRPNLTFSTLTVSNMSPEDSSIYLCSGMTGGGLAGAYETQYFGPGTRLLVL.

The chain joins TRBV28 to TRBJ2-5, with TRBD2 matching 10 bases. Germline V gives CDR1 MDHEN, CDR2 SYDVKM. The V segment lost 1 base and the J segment 4 bases; nucleotides outside the gene matches: 3. The CDR3 extends over 15 amino acids. This CDR3 is CASSLLASGRETQYF. As DNA, the CDR3 is TGTGCCAGCAGTTTATTGGCTAGCGGGAGAGAGACCCAGTACTTC.

This clonotype was observed once. The chain carries TRBV29-1 and TRBJ2-7, with a weak D call TRBD2 (11 bases). V was clipped by 6 bases and J by 7 bases, with 22 bases between them. This CDR3 region has 14 residues. Germline V CDR1 and CDR2: SQVTM, ANQGSEA. The CDR3 reads CSVDRGRLAGEQYF. CDR3 coding DNA: TGCAGCGTCGACAGGGGGCGACTAGCGGGAGAGCAGTACTTC.

This clonotype was detected ten times or more. The chain recombines TRBV11-3 with TRBJ2-3, with 14 bases matching TRBD2. From germline, CDR1 is SGHNT and CDR2 YENEEA. Trimming took 4 bases from V and 4 from J; bases not matched to a gene: 4. The CDR3 is made up of 16 amino acids. The CDR3 reads CASSSGLAGDADTQYF. The CDR3 DNA is TGTGCCAGCAGCTCGGGACTAGCGGGAGATGCAGATACGCAGTATTTT.

The rearrangement uses TRBV20-1 and TRBJ2-2; the match to TRBD2 covers 7 bases. CDR1 and CDR2 (germline): DFQATT, SNEGSKA (reference sequence). V was clipped by 3 bases and J by 7 bases; unmatched bases: 8. This CDR3 is 14 amino acids long. CDR3 sequence: CSASGAGVFGELFF. In nucleotides, the CDR3 is TGCAGTGCTAGTGGTGCGGGAGTATTCGGGGAGCTGTTTTTT.

This clonotype was observed at least ten times. The genes are TRBV29-1 and TRBJ2-3, with D possibly TRBD2 on 5 matching bases. Germline V lookup: CDR1 SQVTM, CDR2 ANQGSEA. The CDR3 is made up of 16 amino acids. V was shortened by 0 bases and J by 1 base, with 14 bases between the two germline ends. CDR3 loop: CSVEDWKRTRTDTQYF. The CDR3 DNA reads TGCAGCGTTGAAGACTGGAAGCGGACTCGCACAGATACGCAGTATTTT.

This clonotype has a count of ten or more. This chain links TRBV27 with TRBJ2-7; no clear D. The CDR3 spans 14 residues. V lost 0 bases and J lost 7, with 13 bases in between. Germline values: CDR1 MNHEY, CDR2 SMNVEV (reference sequence). CDR3 sequence (DNA): TGTGCCAGCAGTTTATCGTCTACTTTGGGGGAGCAGTACTTC. Protein: CASSLSSTLGEQYF.

This clonotype was counted ten times or more. The rearrangement joins TRBV10-3 to TRBJ2-1, with D unclear. Germline CDR1 ENHRY, CDR2 SYGVKD. This CDR3 spans 12 amino acids. V was trimmed by 4 bases and J by 5 bases, leaving 6 bases between them. CDR3 loop: CAISGANNEQFF. Written as DNA, the CDR3 is TGTGCCATCAGTGGGGCGAACAATGAGCAGTTCTTC.

This clonotype was seen many times. The V gene is TRBV4-1, the J gene TRBJ2-7; D gene uncertain. Trimming shortened V by 5 bases and J by 3 bases, and 14 bases separated the two germline ends. The CDR3 is 14 residues long. The germline CDR1 and CDR2 sequences are MGHRA and YSYEKL. The CDR3 protein is CASSIRHSDYEQYF. The CDR3 bases are TGCGCCAGCAGCATCCGACACAGTGACTACGAGCAGTACTTC.

The chain couples TRBV18 to TRBJ2-2; D is possibly TRBD1 (6 bases). CDR3 length: 15 amino acids. With 6 bases removed from V and 1 base from J, the gap between germline ends came to 12 bases. CDR1 is KGHSH, CDR2 LQKENI, per germline. The CDR3: CASSASRGNTGELFF. The CDR3 DNA is TGTGCCAGCTCGGCGTCCAGGGGGAACACCGGGGAGCTGTTTTTT.

The chain is built from TRBV20-1 and TRBJ2-5; TRBD2 agrees at 11 bases. V was pared by 0 bases and J by 4 bases, with 7 bases of the junction left unmatched. The CDR3 spans 16 residues. Germline CDR1 reads DFQATT; CDR2 reads SNEGSKA (reference sequence). DNA for the CDR3: TGCAGTGCTAGAGATCAAACTAGCGGGAGTGGAGAGACCCAGTACTTC. Amino acid sequence: CSARDQTSGSGETQYF.

Notes on this clonotype: An end of the junction does not agree with germline; a read error may underlie this. This rearrangement joins TRBV20-1 to TRBJ2-7; 9 bases line up with TRBD1. In germline, CDR1 is DFQATT, CDR2 SNEGSKA (reference sequence). The CDR3 length is 11 residues. CDR3 bases: TGCAGTGCTAGAGATCGACAGGGGGTGCACTTC. Translated, it gives CSARDRQGVHF.

This clonotype turned up a few times. This rearrangement joins TRBV5-4 to TRBJ1-6, with 9 bases matching TRBD1. This CDR3 contains 15 residues. V shed 6 bases and J 10 bases; nucleotides not matched to a gene: 11. Germline assignment: CDR1 SGHNT and CDR2 YYREEE (reference sequence). CDR3 in DNA: TGTGCCAGCACCGAATACCCGGGACAGGGATCACCCCTCCACTTT. It encodes CASTEYPGQGSPLHF.

The V call is TRBV6-2 or TRBV6-3, the J call TRBJ2-5; D is possibly TRBD1 (5 bases). CDR3 size: 16 residues. Trimming left V 2 bases short and J 5 bases short, with 18 bases between. Germline V lookup: CDR1 MNHEY, CDR2 SVGEGT. The DNA of the CDR3 is TGTGCCAGCAGTTACCGAGAAAGACAGATACGGGAGACCCAGTACTTC. Protein product: CASSYRERQIRETQYF.

J is TRBJ2-1 and V is TRBV28, with 9 bases lining up with TRBD1. CDR3 length: 14 amino acids. Germline V CDR1 and CDR2: MDHEN, SYDVKM. The junction had 5 bases not matched to a gene; V was cut back by 3 bases and J by 8 bases. The chain's CDR3 is CASSFDRGIDEQFF. The CDR3 coding sequence is TGTGCCAGCAGTTTTGACAGGGGGATCGATGAGCAGTTCTTC. Complete variable domain (other parts from reference TRBV28 and TRBJ2-1): DVKVTQSSRYLVKRTGEKVFLECVQDMDHENMFWYRQDPGLGLRLIYFSYDVKMKEKGDIPEGYSVSREKKERFSLILESASTNQTSMYLCASSFDRGIDEQFFGPGTRLTVL.

This clonotype turned up a few times. The V gene is TRBV11-1, the J gene TRBJ2-1; 9 positions agree with TRBD1. The junction had 9 bases not matched to a gene; V was cut back by 5 bases and J by 4 bases. Germline loops: CDR1 SGHAT, CDR2 FQDESV (reference sequence). The CDR3 runs to 16 residues. The DNA of the CDR3 is TGTGCCAGCAGCCGTGTTGGGACAGGGCGATACAATGAGCAGTTCTTC. This codes for CASSRVGTGRYNEQFF.